The 24 T cell receptor beta chains presented below share a single source sample, sequenced in a study of a mutant IDH1 vaccine in newly diagnosed glioma (dated by TCRdb to about 2021). The library was prepared using the immunoSEQ multiplex PCR assay. TCRdb's version of the immuneACCESS table is confined to in-frame rearrangements and falls short of the full clone set. An unresolved V gene accounts for under half of the shortfall where checked; the remainder is of unknown origin. This sample is represented by approximately 52,000 clones; over 65% of them were singletons. Less than 2% of the sample goes to the ten largest clones. Per the publication, the time point label means: baseline, week 1 (first vaccination visit). The sample's treatment or condition label is to be understood as: pre-vaccination baseline after standard-of-care therapy. The sample consisted of PBMCs, taken from a glioma patient treated with radiotherapy, temozolomide or both. These receptors came from a woman between 35 and 50 years old with glioma.

The chain is built from TRBV9 and TRBJ1-3; D unclear. V lost 6 bases and J lost 0, with 7 bases in between. Germline lookup yields CDR1 SGDLS and CDR2 YYNGEE. The CDR3 contains 13 residues. DNA of the CDR3: TGTGCCAGCACCCACTCCTCTGGAAACACCATATATTTT. It translates to CASTHSSGNTIYF.

This sequence joins TRBV5-1 and TRBJ2-3; D is ambiguous. CDR1 is SGHRS and CDR2 is YFSETQ in the germline V gene. The CDR3 has 15 amino acids. With 4 bases removed from V and 3 bases from J, the gap between germline ends came to 15 bases. The CDR3 sequence: CASSPRVGLTDTQYF. CDR3 nucleotide sequence: TGCGCCAGCAGCCCCCGGGTGGGTTTAACAGATACGCAGTATTTT.

In its sample, this clone was seen a few times. Relative to the germline gene, one junction end is altered; a read error may explain this. The chain has TRBV6-1 and TRBJ1-2; D ambiguous. The CDR3 is 13 residues long. Germline values: CDR1 MNHNS, CDR2 SASEGT. CDR3 loop: CASSEARLGALFF. The CDR3 DNA reads TGTGCCAGCAGTGAAGCGCGTTTAGGCGCTCTCTTCTTC.

This chain links TRBV5-1 with TRBJ2-1; 8 bases align to TRBD1. The CDR3 covers 14 residues. J gave up 6 bases and V 4 bases, and 6 bases lay outside the gene matches. Germline assignment: CDR1 SGHRS and CDR2 YFSETQ. The CDR3 sequence is CASSLQGVINEQFF. DNA for the CDR3: TGCGCCAGCAGCCTACAGGGGGTGATCAATGAGCAGTTCTTC.

This clone appeared a single time. This sequence joins TRBV10-3 and TRBJ2-3; possibly TRBD1 or TRBD2 for D (6 bases each). CDR3 size: 14 residues. Germline V CDR1 and CDR2: ENHRY, SYGVKD. The V end lost 6 bases, the J end lost 2 bases, and 12 bases lay between the germline ends. CDR3 in DNA: TGTGCCATCAGCCCGAGGGGGGACACAGATACGCAGTATTTT. Encoded protein: CAISPRGDTDTQYF.

V is TRBV10-1 and J is TRBJ2-1, with D tentatively TRBD1 or TRBD2 (5 bases each). The V end lost 5 bases, the J end lost 6 bases, and 14 bases lay between the germline ends. The CDR3 spans 14 residues. Germline values: CDR1 WNHNN, CDR2 SYGVQD (reference sequence). For the CDR3, the DNA is TGCGCCAGCAGTCTTCGGGGCAGAATCAATGAGCAGTTCTTC. It is translated as CASSLRGRINEQFF.

The J gene is TRBJ1-2, the V gene TRBV30; tentative D call: TRBD1 (6 bases). CDR1 and CDR2 (germline): GTSNPN, SVGIG (reference sequence). This CDR3 comprises 14 residues. The germline V and J ends were trimmed by 4 bases and 4 bases, with 16 bases remaining between them. This CDR3 is CAWTFDRLSYGYTF. CDR3 nucleotide sequence: TGTGCCTGGACTTTTGACAGGCTCTCCTATGGCTACACCTTC.

V usage is TRBV25-1 and J usage is TRBJ1-1; tentative D call: TRBD1 (5 bases). Germline V gene sequence: CDR1 MGHDK, CDR2 SYGVNS. V lost 1 base, J lost 5 bases, and 11 bases lay in between. The CDR3 sequence is 14 residues long. This CDR3 is CASSEWGDVTEAFF. The DNA of the CDR3 is TGTGCCAGCAGTGAATGGGGGGACGTGACTGAAGCTTTCTTT.

The V and J genes are TRBV7-2 and TRBJ2-3, with D possibly matching TRBD2 (7 bases). This CDR3 spans 16 amino acids. The V and J ends lost 6 bases and 0 bases respectively, with 16 bases between them. CDR1 and CDR2 (germline): SGHTA, FQGNSA. As DNA, the CDR3 is TGTGCCAGCAGGTTCATGGGGGGGGGCAGCACAGATACGCAGTATTTT. Protein sequence: CASRFMGGGSTDTQYF.

The rearrangement uses TRBV19 and TRBJ2-2; D is unresolved. This CDR3 is built from 14 residues. V was shortened by 5 bases and J by 4 bases, with 11 bases between the two germline ends. Germline lookup yields CDR1 LNHDA and CDR2 SQIVND (reference sequence). This CDR3 is CASSPRLSTGELFF. Here the CDR3 DNA reads TGTGCCAGTAGTCCGCGACTTTCCACCGGGGAGCTGTTTTTT.

The CDR3 nucleotides are TGCGCCAGCAGCCCGGGCTACCTTAATGAAAAACTGTTTTTT. Residues: CASSPGYLNEKLFF. The V call is TRBV5-1, the J call TRBJ1-4; D unclear. Germline-derived CDR1 and CDR2 are SGHRS and YFSETQ. Trimming stripped 4 bases from V and 4 bases from J, with 11 bases between. The CDR3 is made up of 14 amino acids.

The chain uses TRBV4-1 and TRBJ1-4; D is uncertain. The CDR3 is 15 residues long. Germline CDR1 and CDR2: MGHRA and YSYEKL. V gave up 4 bases and J gave up 0 bases, with 9 bases separating them. The CDR3 spells CASSPPFATNEKLFF. Here the CDR3 DNA reads TGCGCCAGCAGCCCCCCGTTTGCAACTAATGAAAAACTGTTTTTT.

The V and J genes are TRBV2 and TRBJ2-7; 8 nucleotides align to TRBD2. The V segment lost 7 bases and the J segment 2 bases; nucleotides outside the gene matches: 7. CDR1 and CDR2 from the germline V gene are SNHLY and FYNNEI. CDR3 length equals 14 residues. The CDR3 reads CASTQRGPTYEQYF. CDR3 bases: TGTGCCAGCACCCAGCGGGGGCCAACCTACGAGCAGTACTTC.

The chain links TRBV6-1 to TRBJ1-1; D possibly corresponds to TRBD1 (5 bases). Germline CDR1 MNHNS, CDR2 SASEGT. Trimming took off 1 base at V and 3 bases at J, with 24 bases between the two ends. The CDR3 has 19 amino acids. In DNA form, the CDR3 reads TGTGCCAGCAGTGAAGGGCGGTGGGGGAGGAAGGGTGAGGACACTGAAGCTTTCTTT. Translating gives CASSEGRWGRKGEDTEAFF.

This rearrangement joins TRBV7-2 to TRBJ1-4, with D tentatively TRBD1 (5 bases). The germline gives CDR1 SGHTA, CDR2 FQGNSA. V lost 1 base and J 4 bases, leaving 10 bases between the germline ends. The CDR3 totals 15 residues. The chain's CDR3 is CASSLGGLGNEKLFF. The CDR3 DNA reads as TGTGCCAGCAGCTTAGGGGGGTTGGGTAATGAAAAACTGTTTTTT.

V and J are TRBV9 and TRBJ1-2, with a weak D call TRBD1 (6 bases). V was clipped by 3 bases and J by 3 bases, with 15 bases between them. Germline V gene data show CDR1 as SGDLS and CDR2 as YYNGEE. The CDR3 is 15 residues long. This CDR3 is CASSEGGGTHYGYTF. The DNA of the CDR3 is TGTGCCAGCAGCGAGGGGGGGGGCACCCACTATGGCTACACCTTC.

The chain recombines TRBV6-5 with TRBJ1-6; possible D gene TRBD1, 5 bases. In germline, CDR1 is MNHEY, CDR2 SVGAGI. The V end was cut by 6 bases, the J end by 3 bases, with 6 bases between. There are 13 residues in the CDR3. In nucleotides, the CDR3 is TGTGCCAGCAGACAGGACTATAATTCACCCCTCCACTTT. Its protein product is CASRQDYNSPLHF.

The chain uses TRBV7-9 and TRBJ1-2, with 8 bases fitting TRBD1. The V and J ends lost 4 bases and 7 bases, in that order; junction bases with no gene match: 8. Germline lookup yields CDR1 SEHNR and CDR2 FQNEAQ (reference sequence). The CDR3 covers 14 residues. The DNA of the CDR3 is TGTGCCAGCAGCTCCCTAGACAGGGGACTTGGCTACACCTTC. Translation: CASSSLDRGLGYTF.

J is TRBJ2-3 and V is TRBV14; 9 positions match TRBD2. The CDR3 contains 15 residues. After removal of 6 bases from V and 5 bases from J, the junction contained 9 bases not matched to a gene. Germline V gives CDR1 SGHDN, CDR2 FVKESK. The CDR3 region is CASSPGTSSGDTQYF. The CDR3 DNA reads TGTGCCAGCAGTCCCGGGACTAGCAGTGGAGATACGCAGTATTTT.

This chain connects TRBV5-1 to TRBJ2-6; D may be TRBD2 (5 bases). The CDR3 is made up of 17 amino acids. Germline V CDR1 and CDR2: SGHRS, YFSETQ. Trimming removed 7 bases from V and 0 bases from J, with 17 bases in between. The CDR3 nucleotides are TGCGCCAGCGCACGGGATGGGGTCAACTCTGGGGCCAACGTCCTGACTTTC. Translating gives CASARDGVNSGANVLTF.

The CDR3 coding sequence is TGTGCCAGCATTAAACCCGGGACAGGGAGAAATGGCTACACCTTC. Amino acid sequence: CASIKPGTGRNGYTF. V and J are TRBV5-6 and TRBJ1-2; 9 bases are a match to TRBD1. V dropped 6 bases and J dropped 6; count of bases not matched to a gene: 12. Looked up from germline, CDR1 is SGHDT and CDR2 is YYEEEE. This CDR3 has 15 residues.

The chain links TRBV7-9 to TRBJ2-7; TRBD1 matches 9 bases. V shed 6 bases, J shed 5 bases, and the junction held 11 bases outside the gene matches. Germline values: CDR1 SEHNR, CDR2 FQNEAQ (reference sequence). The CDR3 consists of 15 residues. CDR3 sequence: CASRPPGDRAHEQYF. CDR3 DNA sequence: TGTGCCAGCAGACCCCCCGGGGACAGGGCCCACGAGCAGTACTTC. The full variable domain, its missing parts supplied by reference TRBV7-9 and TRBJ2-7, is DTGVSQNPRHKITKRGQNVTFRCDPISEHNRLYWYRQTLGQGPEFLTYFQNEAQLEKSRLLSDRFSAERPKGSFSTLEIQRTEQGDSAMYLCASRPPGDRAHEQYFGPGTRLTVT.

V usage is TRBV7-9 and J usage is TRBJ2-7, with 12 bases matching TRBD2. The length of the CDR3 is 16 residues. Germline trimming cut 3 bases from V and 2 bases from J; bases unmatched to any gene: 5. Per the germline V gene, CDR1 is SEHNR and CDR2 is FQNEAQ (reference sequence). CDR3: CASSFGTSGPAYEQYF. The CDR3 bases are TGTGCCAGCAGCTTCGGGACTAGCGGGCCAGCCTACGAGCAGTACTTC. Full variable domain (missing parts from reference TRBV7-9 and TRBJ2-7): DTGVSQNPRHKITKRGQNVTFRCDPISEHNRLYWYRQTLGQGPEFLTYFQNEAQLEKSRLLSDRFSAERPKGSFSTLEIQRTEQGDSAMYLCASSFGTSGPAYEQYFGPGTRLTVT.

The chain employs TRBV4-1 and TRBJ1-4; 8 positions match TRBD1. The CDR3 is 14 amino acids. Germline V CDR1 and CDR2: MGHRA, YSYEKL. The V gene end was trimmed by 4 bases and the J gene end by 5 bases; junction bases not matched to a gene: 3. In DNA form, the CDR3 reads TGCGCCAGCAGCCTCCGGGACAGGAATGAAAAACTGTTTTTT. This sequence encodes CASSLRDRNEKLFF.